What follows are 8 T cell receptor beta chains derived from one specimen sequenced in a study of CD8+ T cells in alopecia areata. Indicated treatment: oral pan-JAK inhibitor, 5-10 mg twice daily. Sequencing relied on a cDNA template that was reverse transcribed from extracted RNA. Produced via immunoSEQ multiplex PCR; TCRdb's table is partial and in-frame only. In the table there are approximately 220,000 clones, 35% to 45% of which are singletons. Material: CD4+ T cells sorted from blood, obtained at approximately week 34, from a patient treated with tofacitinib. These receptors were taken from a human donor with alopecia areata.

V and J are TRBV11-2 and TRBJ2-7; 7 bases are shared with TRBD2. CDR1 SGHAT and CDR2 FQNNGV come from the germline V gene. The CDR3 spans 15 residues. With 1 base clipped from V and 0 bases from J, the junction kept 3 bases outside the gene matches. The CDR3 protein is CASSLASGSSYEQYF. CDR3 bases: TGTGCCAGCAGCTTAGCTAGCGGAAGCTCCTACGAGCAGTACTTC.

The V call is TRBV5-1, the J call TRBJ1-2, with D possibly TRBD1 on 6 matching bases. Germline assignment: CDR1 SGHRS and CDR2 YFSETQ. V was cut by 0 bases and J by 4 bases, with 13 bases left in between. The CDR3 runs 15 residues. The CDR3 loop is CASSLAQGIGYGYTF. DNA of the CDR3: TGCGCCAGCAGCTTGGCTCAGGGGATAGGCTATGGCTACACCTTC.

There are many counts of this clone. This chain links TRBV6-1 with TRBJ2-1; 9 bases align to TRBD2. The J segment lost 5 bases and the V segment lost 3 bases, leaving 5 bases of the junction unmatched. Germline V CDR1 and CDR2: MNHNS, SASEGT. This CDR3 has 15 residues. The chain's CDR3 is CASSDAGGPDNEQFF. The DNA of the CDR3 is TGTGCCAGCAGTGACGCGGGAGGGCCGGACAATGAGCAGTTCTTC.

This clone was seen a few times. The chain employs TRBV5-1 and TRBJ2-7; the D is unclear. V lost 5 bases to trimming and J lost 2 bases, with 17 bases between them. Looked up from germline, CDR1 is SGHRS and CDR2 is YFSETQ. CDR3 length: 15 amino acids. In DNA form, the CDR3 reads TGCGCCAGCAGAGTTCAGGCCACTGTCCCCTACGAGCAGTACTTC. This gives the protein CASRVQATVPYEQYF.

This clone was counted between two and nine times. This chain connects TRBV18 to TRBJ2-7; 7 bases are shared with TRBD2. Trimming removed 1 base from V and 0 bases from J; junction bases left unmatched: 0. Germline CDR1 is KGHSH and CDR2 is LQKENI. There are 14 residues in the CDR3. CDR3 bases: TGTGCCAGCTCACCACAGCGGGACTCCTACGAGCAGTACTTC. As protein: CASSPQRDSYEQYF.

The V gene is TRBV6-6, the J gene TRBJ1-6; no definite D call. The germline CDR1 and CDR2 sequences are MNHNY and SVGAGI (reference sequence). The length of the CDR3 is 12 residues. V lost 6 bases to trimming and J lost 5 bases, with 5 bases between them. For the CDR3, the DNA is TGTGCCAGCAGAATGAATAATTCACCCCTCCACTTT. Translated, it gives CASRMNNSPLHF.

The CDR3 is CASSRDGTASLLYGYTF. CDR3 nucleotides: TGTGCCAGCAGCAGAGACGGGACAGCATCCCTTCTCTATGGCTACACCTTC. J is TRBJ1-2 and V is TRBV9; 7 bases are a match to TRBD1. The CDR3 loop spans 17 amino acids. In germline, CDR1 is SGDLS, CDR2 YYNGEE. The ends lost 4 bases at V and 4 bases at J; junction bases unmatched: 16. The full variable domain, its missing parts supplied by reference TRBV9 and TRBJ1-2, is DSGVTQTPKHLITATGQRVTLRCSPRSGDLSVYWYQQSLDQGLQFLIQYYNGEERAKGNILERFSAQQFPDLHSELNLSSLELGDSALYFCASSRDGTASLLYGYTFGSGTRLTVV.

The chain uses TRBV27 and TRBJ1-1, with D uncertain. Germline V gene sequence: CDR1 MNHEY, CDR2 SMNVEV (reference sequence). Trimming left V 5 bases short and J 4 bases short, with 14 bases between. This CDR3 spans 14 amino acids. The CDR3, as DNA: TGTGCCAGCAGTCCCCAAGCGTTGACCACTGAAGCTTTCTTT. Its protein product is CASSPQALTTEAFF.